The 10 T cell receptor beta chains below all came from one sample that was sequenced in a study of Ad26.COV2.S vaccination and SARS-CoV-2 variants (TCRdb year 2021). Per the publication, the treatment or condition label means: over 15 received Ad26.COV2.S at low or high dose, single or two shots; about five received placebo; per-sample allocation not given. Repertoires of vaccine and placebo recipients were sequenced from samples taken on day 63 after the first injection. The library was produced with the immunoSEQ multiplex PCR assay. TCRdb holds this immuneACCESS table with in-frame rearrangements only. Some clones are missing; in checked studies, unresolved V genes explain under half, and the rest has no known cause. This sample gives hundreds of thousands of clones in total; 80% to 90% of them show up just once. Of the sample, nearly 1.5% is held by the ten largest clones. Sample: peripheral blood, taken in a trial of Ad26.COV2.S vaccine versus placebo. The receptors shown here come from a person between 18 and 65 years old who received the Ad26.COV2.S COVID-19 vaccine or a placebo.

The chain links TRBV9 to TRBJ1-1; no reliable D call. Germline lookup yields CDR1 SGDLS and CDR2 YYNGEE. Trimming left V 0 bases short and J 1 base short, with 7 bases between. The CDR3 contains 14 residues. CDR3 sequence reads: CASSVATANTEAFF. CDR3 nucleotides: TGTGCCAGCAGCGTAGCGACCGCGAACACTGAAGCTTTCTTT.

This chain uses TRBV24-1 with TRBJ2-1; TRBD2 matches 8 bases. After removal of 7 bases from V and 5 bases from J, the junction contained 9 bases not matched to a gene. The CDR3 spans 15 residues. Germline CDR1 and CDR2: KGHDR and SFDVKD. CDR3 region: CATRAGSGSDNEQFF. Here the CDR3 DNA reads TGTGCCACCAGAGCCGGGAGCGGGAGTGACAATGAGCAGTTCTTC.

The chain links TRBV13 to TRBJ2-7, with unresolved D. The CDR3 extends over 14 amino acids. Per the germline V gene, CDR1 is PRHDT and CDR2 is FYEKMQ (reference sequence). Trimming shortened V by 1 base and J by 5 bases, and 12 bases separated the two germline ends. CDR3 amino acids: CASSLDSRVDEQYF. The CDR3 DNA sequence: TGTGCCAGCAGCTTAGACAGCCGTGTCGACGAGCAGTACTTC.

This clone was counted between two and nine times. This rearrangement joins TRBV6-6 to TRBJ1-5; TRBD1 matches 7 bases. Germline-derived CDR1 and CDR2 are MNHNY and SVGAGI (reference sequence). Trimming removed 6 bases from V and 2 bases from J; junction bases left unmatched: 1. CDR3 length equals 13 residues. The CDR3 sequence: CASSQGGNQPQHF. The CDR3 DNA sequence: TGTGCCAGCAGCCAGGGGGGCAATCAGCCCCAGCATTTT.

The rearrangement links TRBV7-9 to TRBJ2-7; 7 bases map to TRBD2. The length of the CDR3 is 12 residues. Germline trimming cut 5 bases from V and 7 bases from J; bases unmatched to any gene: 5. Germline V gene data show CDR1 as SEHNR and CDR2 as FQNEAQ (reference sequence). In DNA form, the CDR3 reads TGTGCCAGCAGCCCAGCGGGACTTGAGCAGTACTTC. Its translation: CASSPAGLEQYF. The full variable domain, rest sourced from reference TRBV7-9 and TRBJ2-7, is DTGVSQNPRHKITKRGQNVTFRCDPISEHNRLYWYRQTLGQGPEFLTYFQNEAQLEKSRLLSDRFSAERPKGSFSTLEIQRTEQGDSAMYLCASSPAGLEQYFGPGTRLTVT.

The rearrangement joins TRBV3-1 (or the pseudogene TRBV3-2) to TRBJ2-5, with D tentatively TRBD2 (5 bases). This CDR3 is 14 amino acids long. V gave up 6 bases and J gave up 4 bases, with 15 bases separating them. Germline assignment: CDR1 LGHDT and CDR2 YNNKEL (reference sequence). DNA of the CDR3: TGTGCCAGCAGGGTGAGCGGAGGATCAGAGACCCAGTACTTC. It is translated as CASRVSGGSETQYF.

The rearrangement links TRBV3-1 (or the pseudogene TRBV3-2) to TRBJ2-7; D gene ambiguous. Germline lookup yields CDR1 LGHDT and CDR2 YNNKEL (reference sequence). The CDR3 has 11 amino acids. Trimming stripped 2 bases from V and 5 bases from J, with 4 bases between. CDR3 nucleotide sequence: TGTGCCAGCAGCCAACTCAACGAGCAGTACTTC. Amino acid sequence: CASSQLNEQYF.

V is TRBV18 and J is TRBJ2-7; TRBD1 matches 10 bases. This CDR3 has 15 amino acids. Unmatched junction bases numbered 9, after V lost 5 bases and J lost 5 bases. The germline V gene has CDR1 KGHSH and CDR2 LQKENI. The CDR3 protein is CASSSTGGASHEQYF. The DNA of the CDR3 is TGTGCCAGCTCATCGACAGGGGGCGCTTCCCACGAGCAGTACTTC.

This clone was observed at least ten times. This chain connects TRBV5-4 to TRBJ2-5; weak D call: TRBD2 (6 bases). The CDR3 totals 16 residues. With 3 bases removed from V and 3 bases from J, the gap between germline ends came to 18 bases. CDR1 and CDR2 (germline): SGHNT, YYREEE (reference sequence). CDR3 DNA: TGTGCCAGCAGCTCGGACGTTGACGGGGAGGAAGAGACCCAGTACTTC. Translated, it gives CASSSDVDGEEETQYF.

The rearrangement joins TRBV7-9 to TRBJ1-4; D remains unclear. The CDR3 extends over 14 amino acids. CDR1 is SEHNR and CDR2 is FQNEAQ in the germline V gene (reference sequence). V was pared by 2 bases and J by 2 bases, with 6 bases between. This chain's CDR3 is CASSLIRTNEKLFF. Here the CDR3 DNA reads TGTGCCAGCAGCTTAATCAGGACTAATGAAAAACTGTTTTTT.